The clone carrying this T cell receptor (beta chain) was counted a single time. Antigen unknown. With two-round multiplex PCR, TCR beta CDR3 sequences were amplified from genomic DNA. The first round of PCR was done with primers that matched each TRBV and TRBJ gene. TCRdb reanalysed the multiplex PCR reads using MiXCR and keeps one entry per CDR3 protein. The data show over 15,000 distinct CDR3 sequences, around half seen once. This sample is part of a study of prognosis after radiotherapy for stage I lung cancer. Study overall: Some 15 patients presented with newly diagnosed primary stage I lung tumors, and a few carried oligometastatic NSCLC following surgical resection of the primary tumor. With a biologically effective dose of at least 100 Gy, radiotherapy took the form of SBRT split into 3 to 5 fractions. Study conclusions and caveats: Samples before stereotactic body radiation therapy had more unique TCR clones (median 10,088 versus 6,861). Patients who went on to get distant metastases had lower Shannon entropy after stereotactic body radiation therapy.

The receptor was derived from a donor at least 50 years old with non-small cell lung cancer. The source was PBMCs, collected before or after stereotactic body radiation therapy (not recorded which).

The CDR3 DNA sequence: TGTGCCAGCAGTTTGGGGTATGGCTACACCTTC. Protein sequence: CASSLGYGYTF. The chain combines TRBV12-3 or TRBV12-4 with TRBJ1-2; D is unclear. The V gene lost 3 bases and the J gene lost 5 bases, with 4 bases spanning the gap. This CDR3 has 11 residues.